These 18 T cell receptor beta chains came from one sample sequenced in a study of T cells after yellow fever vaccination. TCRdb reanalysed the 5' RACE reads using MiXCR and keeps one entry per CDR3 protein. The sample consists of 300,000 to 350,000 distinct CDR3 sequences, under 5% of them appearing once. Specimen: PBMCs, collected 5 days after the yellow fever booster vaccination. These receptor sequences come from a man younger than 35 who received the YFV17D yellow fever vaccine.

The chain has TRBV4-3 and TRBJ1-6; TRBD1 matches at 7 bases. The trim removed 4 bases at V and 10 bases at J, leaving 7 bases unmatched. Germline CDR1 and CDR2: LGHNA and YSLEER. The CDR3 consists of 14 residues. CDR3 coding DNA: TGCGCCAGCAGCCCAGACAGGGTTACATCACCCCTCCACTTT. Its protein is CASSPDRVTSPLHF.

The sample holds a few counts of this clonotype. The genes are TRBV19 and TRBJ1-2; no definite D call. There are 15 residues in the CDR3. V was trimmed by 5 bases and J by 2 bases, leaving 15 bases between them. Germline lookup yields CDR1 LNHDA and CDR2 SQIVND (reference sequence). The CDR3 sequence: CASSLDRTGNYGYTF. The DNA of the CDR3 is TGTGCCAGTAGTCTGGATCGGACGGGAAACTATGGCTACACCTTC.

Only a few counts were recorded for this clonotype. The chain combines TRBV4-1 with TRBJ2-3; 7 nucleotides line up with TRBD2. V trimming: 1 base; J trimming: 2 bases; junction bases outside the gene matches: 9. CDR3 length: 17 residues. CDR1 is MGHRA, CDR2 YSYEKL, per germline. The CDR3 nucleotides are TGCGCCAGCAGCCAAGCCTATAGCGGGTTCGACACAGATACGCAGTATTTT. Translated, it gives CASSQAYSGFDTDTQYF.

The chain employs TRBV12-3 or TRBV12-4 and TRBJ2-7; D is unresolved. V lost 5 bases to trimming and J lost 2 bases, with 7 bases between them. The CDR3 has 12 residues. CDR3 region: CASSPTPYEQYF. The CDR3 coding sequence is TGTGCCAGCAGTCCTACCCCCTACGAGCAGTACTTC.

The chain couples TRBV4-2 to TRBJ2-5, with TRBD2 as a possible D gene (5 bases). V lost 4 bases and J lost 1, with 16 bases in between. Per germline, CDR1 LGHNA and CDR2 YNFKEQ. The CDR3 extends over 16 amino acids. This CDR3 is CASSPPPGVFQETQYF. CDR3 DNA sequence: TGTGCCAGCAGCCCGCCCCCCGGGGTGTTCCAAGAGACCCAGTACTTC.

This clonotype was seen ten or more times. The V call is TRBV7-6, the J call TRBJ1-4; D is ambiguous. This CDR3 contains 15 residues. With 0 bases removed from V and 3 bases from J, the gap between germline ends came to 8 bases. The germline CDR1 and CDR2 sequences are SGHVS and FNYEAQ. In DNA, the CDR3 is TGTGCCAGCAGCTTAGCCCGTGAGGCTAATGAAAAACTGTTTTTT. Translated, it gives CASSLAREANEKLFF.

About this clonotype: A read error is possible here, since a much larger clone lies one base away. Here the CDR3 DNA reads TGTGCCAGCAGCCCTGTGTCAGGGGAACGAGCTTTCTTT. It codes for CASSPVSGERAFF. The genes are TRBV7-2 and TRBJ1-1, with D tentatively TRBD1 (6 bases). V lost 5 bases to trimming and J lost 10 bases, with 17 bases between them. The CDR3 extends over 13 amino acids. CDR1 and CDR2 (germline): SGHTA, FQGNSA.

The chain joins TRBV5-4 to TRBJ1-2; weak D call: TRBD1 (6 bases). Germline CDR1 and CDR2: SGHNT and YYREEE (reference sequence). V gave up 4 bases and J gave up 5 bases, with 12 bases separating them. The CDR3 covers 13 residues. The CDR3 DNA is TGTGCCAGCAGCCTCCCTGGACAGTATGGCTACACCTTC. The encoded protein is CASSLPGQYGYTF.

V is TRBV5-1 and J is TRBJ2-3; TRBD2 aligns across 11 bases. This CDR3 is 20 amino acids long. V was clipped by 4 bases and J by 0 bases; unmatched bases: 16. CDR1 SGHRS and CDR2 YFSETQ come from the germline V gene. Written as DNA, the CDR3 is TGCGCCAGCAGCGGACTACTAGCGGGAGTCTTTACTCCTAGCACAGATACGCAGTATTTT. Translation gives CASSGLLAGVFTPSTDTQYF.

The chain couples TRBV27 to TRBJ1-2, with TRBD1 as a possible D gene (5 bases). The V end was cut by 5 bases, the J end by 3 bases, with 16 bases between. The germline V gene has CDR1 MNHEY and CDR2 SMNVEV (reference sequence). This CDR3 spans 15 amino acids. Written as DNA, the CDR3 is TGTGCCAGCAGTATCGCAGGGTGGGGGGACTATGGCTACACCTTC. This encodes CASSIAGWGDYGYTF.

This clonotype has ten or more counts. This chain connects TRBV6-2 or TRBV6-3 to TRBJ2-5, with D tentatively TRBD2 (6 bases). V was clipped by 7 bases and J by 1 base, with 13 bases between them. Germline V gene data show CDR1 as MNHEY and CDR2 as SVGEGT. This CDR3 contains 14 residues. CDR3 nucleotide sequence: TGTGCCAGCACCACGGGGGACGGCCAAGAGACCCAGTACTTC. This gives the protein CASTTGDGQETQYF.

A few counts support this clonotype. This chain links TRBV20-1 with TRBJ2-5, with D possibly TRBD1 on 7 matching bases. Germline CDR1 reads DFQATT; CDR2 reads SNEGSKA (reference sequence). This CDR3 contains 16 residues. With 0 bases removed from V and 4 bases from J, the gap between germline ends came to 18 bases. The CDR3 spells CSARDFSTGRPETQYF. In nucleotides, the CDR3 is TGCAGTGCTAGAGATTTTTCGACAGGGAGGCCAGAGACCCAGTACTTC.

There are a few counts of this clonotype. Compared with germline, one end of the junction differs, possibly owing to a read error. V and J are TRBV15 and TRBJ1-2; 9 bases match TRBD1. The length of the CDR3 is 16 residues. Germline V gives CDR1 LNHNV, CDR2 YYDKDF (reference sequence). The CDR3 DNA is TGTGCCACCAGGAGAGGAGGACAGGGGACTAACTATGGCTACACCTTC. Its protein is CATRRGGQGTNYGYTF.

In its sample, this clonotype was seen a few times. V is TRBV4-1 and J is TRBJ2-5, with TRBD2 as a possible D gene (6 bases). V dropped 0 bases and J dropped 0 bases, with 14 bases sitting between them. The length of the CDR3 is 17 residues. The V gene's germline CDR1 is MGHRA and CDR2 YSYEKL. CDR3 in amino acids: CASSQEGWGEYQETQYF. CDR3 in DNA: TGCGCCAGCAGCCAAGAAGGATGGGGGGAGTACCAAGAGACCCAGTACTTC.

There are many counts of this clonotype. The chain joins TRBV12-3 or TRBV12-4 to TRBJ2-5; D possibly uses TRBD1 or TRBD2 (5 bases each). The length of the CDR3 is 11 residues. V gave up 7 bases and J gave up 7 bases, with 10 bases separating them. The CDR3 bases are TGTGCCAGCACTGGGGACGGGACCCAGTACTTC. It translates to CASTGDGTQYF.

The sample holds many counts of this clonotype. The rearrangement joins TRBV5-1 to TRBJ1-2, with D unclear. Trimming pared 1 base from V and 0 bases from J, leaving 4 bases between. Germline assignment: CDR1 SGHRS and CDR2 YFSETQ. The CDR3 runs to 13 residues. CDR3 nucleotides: TGCGCCAGCAGCTTGACAGCTAACTATGGCTACACCTTC. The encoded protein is CASSLTANYGYTF. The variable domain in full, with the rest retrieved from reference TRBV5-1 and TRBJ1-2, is KAGVTQTPRYLIKTRGQQVTLSCSPISGHRSVSWYQQTPGQGLQFLFEYFSETQRNKGNFPGRFSGRQFSNSRSEMNVSTLELGDSALYLCASSLTANYGYTFGSGTRLTVV.

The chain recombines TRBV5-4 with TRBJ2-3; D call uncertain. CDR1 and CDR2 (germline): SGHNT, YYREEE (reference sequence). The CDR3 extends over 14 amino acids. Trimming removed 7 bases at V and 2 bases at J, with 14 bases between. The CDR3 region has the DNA TGTGCCAGCTCCGCAACAGTCACCACAGATACGCAGTATTTT. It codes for CASSATVTTDTQYF.

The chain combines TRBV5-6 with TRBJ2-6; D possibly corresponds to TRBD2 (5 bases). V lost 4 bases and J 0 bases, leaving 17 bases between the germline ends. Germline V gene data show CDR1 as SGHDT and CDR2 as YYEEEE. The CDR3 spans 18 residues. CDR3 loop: CASSTRTFTRSGANVLTF. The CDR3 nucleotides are TGTGCCAGCAGCACTCGGACTTTTACTCGCTCTGGGGCCAACGTCCTGACTTTC. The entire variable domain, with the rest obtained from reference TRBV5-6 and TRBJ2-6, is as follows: DAGVTQSPTHLIKTRGQQVTLRCSPKSGHDTVSWYQQALGQGPQFIFQYYEEEERQRGNFPDRFSGHQFPNYSSELNVNALLLGDSALYLCASSTRTFTRSGANVLTFGAGSRLTVL.